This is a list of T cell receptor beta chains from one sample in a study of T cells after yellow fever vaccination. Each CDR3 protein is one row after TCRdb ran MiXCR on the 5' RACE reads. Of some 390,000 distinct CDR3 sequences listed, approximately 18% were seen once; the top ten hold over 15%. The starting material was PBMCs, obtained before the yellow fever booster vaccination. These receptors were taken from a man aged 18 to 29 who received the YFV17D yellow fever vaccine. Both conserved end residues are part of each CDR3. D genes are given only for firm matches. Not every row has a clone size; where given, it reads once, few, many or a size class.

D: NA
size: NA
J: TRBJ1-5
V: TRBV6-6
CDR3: CASSYLGRDNQPQHF
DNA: TGTGCCAGCAGTTACCTGGGACGAGACAATCAGCCCCAGCATTTT

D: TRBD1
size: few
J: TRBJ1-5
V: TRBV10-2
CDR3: CASSGDRGQPQHF
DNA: TGCGCCAGCAGTGGGGACAGGGGTCAGCCCCAGCATTTT

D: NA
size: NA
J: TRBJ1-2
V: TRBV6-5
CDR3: CASSYPGHGYTF
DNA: TGTGCCAGCAGTTATCCGGGCCATGGCTACACCTTC

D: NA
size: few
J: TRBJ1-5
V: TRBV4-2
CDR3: CASSHKDRSGNQPQHF
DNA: TGTGCCAGCAGCCATAAAGACAGATCGGGCAATCAGCCCCAGCATTTT

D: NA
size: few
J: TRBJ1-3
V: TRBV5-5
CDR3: CASSLHLATIYF
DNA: TGTGCCAGCAGCTTGCATTTGGCCACCATATATTTT

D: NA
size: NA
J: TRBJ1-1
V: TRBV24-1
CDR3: CATSDHGRRNTEAFF
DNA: TGTGCCACCAGTGATCACGGACGCAGGAACACTGAAGCTTTCTTT

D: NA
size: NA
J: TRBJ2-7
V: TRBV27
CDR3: CASGGPGETYEQYF
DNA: TGTGCCAGCGGGGGGCCAGGGGAGACCTACGAGCAGTACTTC

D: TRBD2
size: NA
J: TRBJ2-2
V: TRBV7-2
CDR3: CASSFSGTNGEELFF
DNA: TGTGCCAGCAGCTTTAGCGGGACGAACGGCGAGGAGCTGTTTTTT

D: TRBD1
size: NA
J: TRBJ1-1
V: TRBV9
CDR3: CASSVGTYGTASSNTEAFF
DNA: TGTGCCAGCAGCGTGGGAACCTACGGGACAGCCTCTAGTAACACTGAAGCTTTCTTT

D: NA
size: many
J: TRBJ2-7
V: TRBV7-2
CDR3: CASSSFGGSPLYEQYF
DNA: TGTGCCAGCAGCTCCTTCGGAGGTAGCCCCCTCTACGAGCAGTACTTC

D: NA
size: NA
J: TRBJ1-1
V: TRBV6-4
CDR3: CASRRKRDTLPDFF
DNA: TGTGCCAGCAGGAGAAAACGGGACACCCTCCCGGATTTCTTT

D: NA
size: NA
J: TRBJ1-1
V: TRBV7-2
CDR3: CASSFNRRNTEAFF
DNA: TGTGCCAGCAGCTTCAACAGGAGGAACACTGAAGCTTTCTTT

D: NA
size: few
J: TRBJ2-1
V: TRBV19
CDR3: CASIGTTYNEQFF
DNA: TGTGCCAGTATAGGGACCACCTACAATGAGCAGTTCTTC

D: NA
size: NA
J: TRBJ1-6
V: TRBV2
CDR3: CASSESRFPPIPLHF
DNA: TGTGCCAGCAGTGAATCTCGGTTTCCCCCTATTCCCCTCCACTTT

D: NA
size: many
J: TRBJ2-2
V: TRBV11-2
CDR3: CASSSRGWDLEANTGELFF
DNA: TGTGCCAGCAGCTCGCGCGGGTGGGACCTAGAAGCGAACACCGGGGAGCTGTTTTTT

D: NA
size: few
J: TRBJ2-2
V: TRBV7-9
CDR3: CASSPTSVGELFF
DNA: TGTGCCAGCAGCCCGACTTCGGTCGGGGAGCTGTTTTTT

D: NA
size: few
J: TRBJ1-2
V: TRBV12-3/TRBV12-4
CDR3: CASSRWAYGYTF
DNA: TGTGCCAGCAGCCGTTGGGCATATGGCTACACCTTC

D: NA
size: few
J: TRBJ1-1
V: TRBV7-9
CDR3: CASSHRVTEAFF
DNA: TGTGCCAGCAGCCACCGAGTAACTGAAGCTTTCTTT

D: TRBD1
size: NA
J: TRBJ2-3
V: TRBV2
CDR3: CASNRDRGPDTQYF
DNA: TGTGCCAGCAACCGGGACAGGGGGCCAGATACGCAGTATTTT

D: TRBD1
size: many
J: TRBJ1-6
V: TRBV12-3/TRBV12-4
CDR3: CASSQQGGNSPLHF
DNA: TGTGCCAGCAGTCAACAGGGGGGTAATTCACCCCTCCACTTT

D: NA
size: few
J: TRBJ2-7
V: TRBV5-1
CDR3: CASSLGGWDSYEQYF
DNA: TGCGCCAGCAGCTTGGGAGGGTGGGACTCCTACGAGCAGTACTTC

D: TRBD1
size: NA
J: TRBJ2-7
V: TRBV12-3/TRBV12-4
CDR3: CASSRTGEGYEQYF
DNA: TGTGCCAGCAGCCGGACAGGGGAGGGCTACGAGCAGTACTTC

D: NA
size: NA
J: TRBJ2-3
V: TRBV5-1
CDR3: CASSPRGYLPSADTQYF
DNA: TGCGCCAGCAGCCCCCGCGGGTATCTCCCTAGCGCAGATACGCAGTATTTT

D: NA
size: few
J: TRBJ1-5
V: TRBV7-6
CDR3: CASSLGLGQPQHF
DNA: TGTGCCAGCAGCTTAGGATTGGGTCAGCCCCAGCATTTT

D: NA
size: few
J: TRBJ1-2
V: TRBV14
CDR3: CASSPGRRGYTF
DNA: TGTGCCAGCAGCCCCGGTCGCAGGGGCTACACCTTC

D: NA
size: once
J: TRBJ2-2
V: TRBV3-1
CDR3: CASSQASATGELFF
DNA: TGTGCCAGCAGCCAAGCAAGCGCCACCGGGGAGCTGTTTTTT

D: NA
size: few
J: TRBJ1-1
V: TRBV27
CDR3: CASKKERATEAFF
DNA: TGTGCCAGCAAGAAGGAACGAGCCACTGAAGCTTTCTTT

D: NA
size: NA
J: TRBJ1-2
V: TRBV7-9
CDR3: CASSFIPQANYGYTF
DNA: TGTGCCAGCAGCTTCATCCCCCAGGCTAACTATGGCTACACCTTC

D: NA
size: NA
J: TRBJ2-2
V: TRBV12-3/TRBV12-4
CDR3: CASSTLGPEGELFF
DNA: TGTGCCAGCAGTACTCTCGGGCCTGAGGGGGAGCTGTTTTTT

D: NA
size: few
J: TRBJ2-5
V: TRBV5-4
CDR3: CASSLGGKQETQYF
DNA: TGTGCCAGCAGCTTGGGGGGAAAACAAGAGACCCAGTACTTC

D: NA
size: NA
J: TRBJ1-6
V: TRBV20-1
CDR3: CSASARTANSPLHF
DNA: TGCAGTGCTTCCGCCCGGACGGCCAATTCACCCCTCCACTTT

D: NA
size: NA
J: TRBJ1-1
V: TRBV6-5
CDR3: CASSYSGFAEAFF
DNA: TGTGCCAGCAGTTACTCGGGGTTCGCTGAAGCTTTCTTT